This paragraph reports one T cell receptor (beta chain). Participants came from 20 to 25 US areas, aged roughly 18 to 100 years. There are 16 residues in the CDR3. The V gene end was trimmed by 6 bases and the J gene end by 3 bases; junction bases not matched to a gene: 9. Germline loops: CDR1 SGHVS, CDR2 FNYEAQ. Generated by immunoSEQ multiplex PCR, the TCRdb table keeps only in-frame clones and is missing some. The repertoire holds 120,000 to 150,000 clones, with over 75% as singletons. The data belong to a study of blood T cell repertoires in COVID-19. Whole-study context: Each recovered donor of Cohort 3 presented with two negative PCRs, clearance, or symptom resolution. Italy, Spain and the United States were the sources of the convalescent and acute COVID-19 samples. From T cells, B-cell-depleted T cells, or PBMCs came the material, which was cDNA or gDNA.

The sequenced sample consisted of PBMCs or T cells enriched from blood (not recorded which). The V gene is TRBV7-6, the J gene TRBJ2-3; 10 nucleotides align to TRBD2. This TCR was sampled from a man in his fifties or sixties in a cohort exposed to, infected with or recovered from COVID-19 (not recorded which). CDR3 DNA: TGTGCCAGCAGTTTCGGACTAGCGGTCGGAACAGATACGCAGTATTTT. Amino acids: CASSFGLAVGTDTQYF. Using reference TRBV7-6 and TRBJ2-3 for the parts outside the CDR3, the full variable domain is GAGVSQSPRYKVTKRGQDVALRCDPISGHVSLYWYRQALGQGPEFLTYFNYEAQQDKSGLPNDRFSAERPEGSISTLTIQRTEQRDSAMYRCASSFGLAVGTDTQYFGPGTRLTVL.